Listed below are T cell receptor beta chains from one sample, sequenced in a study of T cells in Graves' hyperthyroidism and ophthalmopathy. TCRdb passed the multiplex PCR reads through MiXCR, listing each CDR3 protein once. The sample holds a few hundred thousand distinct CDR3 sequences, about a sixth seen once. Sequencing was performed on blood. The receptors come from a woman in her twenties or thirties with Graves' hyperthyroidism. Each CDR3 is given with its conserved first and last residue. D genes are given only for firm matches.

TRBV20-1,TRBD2,CSARIAGGYMGYEQYF
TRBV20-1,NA,CSARDLEDYPYNEQFF
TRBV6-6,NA,CASSYGASYYNEQFF
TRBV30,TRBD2,CAREGSKNTGELFF
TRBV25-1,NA,CASRSSLTEQGTIEQFF
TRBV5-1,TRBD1,CASSRDRVEMNTEAFF
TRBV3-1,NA,CASSQDSGVPNYEQYF
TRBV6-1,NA,CASSEDRSTQETQYF
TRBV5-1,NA,CASTGTTSYEQYF
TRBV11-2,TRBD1,CASSVTGGSDNEKLFF
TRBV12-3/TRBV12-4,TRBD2,CASKRSGGIAKNIQYF
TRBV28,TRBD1,CASSSPGTGYTEAFF
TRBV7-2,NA,CASSLSDTQYF
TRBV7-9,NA,CASSLDGRSNTEAFF
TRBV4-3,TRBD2,CASSLGLAPNNEQFF
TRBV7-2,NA,CASSPRPETSTDTQYF
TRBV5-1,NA,CASSLEPGRPEQFF
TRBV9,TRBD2,CASSARALAGGISSGANVLTF
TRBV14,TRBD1,CASSQGTGRTGELFF
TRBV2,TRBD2,CASSILATNTGELFF
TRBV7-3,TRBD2,CASSHSGSRTDTQYF
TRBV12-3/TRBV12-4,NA,CASSLAGRTRNTEAFF
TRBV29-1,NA,CSVDVYPMDNEQFF
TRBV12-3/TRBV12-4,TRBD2,CASSGLAGGPVPYEQYF
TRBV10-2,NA,CASSDWRNTEAFF
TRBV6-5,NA,CASSYSRDYNEQYF
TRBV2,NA,CASSADRNTEAFF
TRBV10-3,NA,CAISGMDSTGNTIYF
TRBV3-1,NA,CASSQGNPPLVGNTIYF
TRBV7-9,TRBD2,CASSLVETSGTQETQYF
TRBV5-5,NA,CASSSTYSGNTIYF
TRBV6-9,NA,CASSYGGRKAYEQYF
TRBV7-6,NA,CASSLGDSSYNSPLHF
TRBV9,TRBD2,CASSPTQRDFYNEQFF
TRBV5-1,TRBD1,CASRRTGVEQYF
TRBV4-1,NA,CASSQDPAAVDTQYF
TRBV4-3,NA,CASSPIEGGGELFF
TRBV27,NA,CASGSGQTYEQYF
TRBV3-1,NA,CASSQDGTHGAVSTDTQYF
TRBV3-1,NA,CASSQYYNEQFF
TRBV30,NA,CAWSAKGVIYGYTF
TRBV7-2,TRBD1,CASSLGEPGQGRNEQYF
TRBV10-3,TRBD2,CAISAASGSGGSYNEQFF
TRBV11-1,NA,CASSGPRGGNSPLHF
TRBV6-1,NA,CASSYGRGPPYEQYF
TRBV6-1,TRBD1,CASRHGTGTGDVTEAFF
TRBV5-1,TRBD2,CASSLATSGSIYEQYF
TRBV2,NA,CASRVQGPAGELFF
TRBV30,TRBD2,CAWSRASSGGETQYF